The 7 T cell receptor beta chains reported below all come from one sample, sequenced in a study of cytomegalovirus exposure and HLA in healthy donors. 60 Vbeta and 13 Jbeta primers were used in PCR. This table comes from immunoSEQ multiplex PCR, and its TCRdb copy is limited to in-frame clones, with some not included. Here the sample spans 250,000 to 350,000 clones, about nine tenths being singletons. Sample: PBMCs. These receptors were obtained from a man between 40 and 49 years old in good health and CMV-seropositive.

V is TRBV28 and J is TRBJ1-3; 7 nucleotides agree with TRBD1. CDR3 length: 15 amino acids. Germline V gene data show CDR1 as MDHEN and CDR2 as SYDVKM. V lost 5 bases, J lost 2 bases, and 6 bases stayed unmatched. CDR3 in amino acids: CASSPWDSTGNTIYF. DNA of the CDR3: TGTGCCAGCAGTCCTTGGGACAGTACTGGAAACACCATATATTTT. The full variable domain, its missing parts supplied by reference TRBV28 and TRBJ1-3, is DVKVTQSSRYLVKRTGEKVFLECVQDMDHENMFWYRQDPGLGLRLIYFSYDVKMKEKGDIPEGYSVSREKKERFSLILESASTNQTSMYLCASSPWDSTGNTIYFGEGSWLTVV.

This chain uses TRBV28 with TRBJ2-7; D unclear. Germline CDR1 is MDHEN and CDR2 is SYDVKM. V lost 1 base and J 3 bases, leaving 10 bases between the germline ends. The CDR3 runs 14 residues. The CDR3 reads CASSLSRPYYEQYF. CDR3 nucleotide sequence: TGTGCCAGCAGTTTATCCAGGCCTTACTACGAGCAGTACTTC.

The chain combines TRBV29-1 with TRBJ2-1, with D perhaps TRBD2 (6 bases). The CDR3 has 14 amino acids. The V end lost 7 bases, the J end lost 1 base, and 14 bases lay between the germline ends. CDR1 and CDR2 from the germline V gene are SQVTM and ANQGSEA. CDR3: CSEEGLQSYNEQFF. CDR3 DNA: TGCAGCGAGGAGGGACTTCAATCCTACAATGAGCAGTTCTTC.

This chain uses TRBV1 with TRBJ2-7; the D call TRBD1 from the table was never checked on the DNA. TRBV1 is a known pseudogene. CDR3 length equals 14 residues. CDR3 sequence: CTSSQDCQTYEQYF. CDR3 coding DNA: TGCACCAGCAGCCAAGATTGTCAGACCTACGAGCAGTACTTC.

V and J are TRBV4-1 and TRBJ2-7; perhaps TRBD1 as D (6 bases). The CDR3 is made up of 16 amino acids. Per germline, CDR1 MGHRA and CDR2 YSYEKL. Deletions cut 1 base from V and 2 bases from J, with 15 bases between. The CDR3 bases are TGCGCCAGCAGCCAAGGGCCAGACAGGATGACCTACGAGCAGTACTTC. Translation: CASSQGPDRMTYEQYF.

CDR3 sequence reads: CASSYWEAGYEQYF. The CDR3 nucleotides are TGTGCCAGCAGTTACTGGGAGGCAGGTTACGAGCAGTACTTC. The V call is TRBV6-6, the J call TRBJ2-7, with D perhaps TRBD2 (6 bases). Germline loops: CDR1 MNHNY, CDR2 SVGAGI (reference sequence). The length of the CDR3 is 14 residues. V gave up 1 base and J gave up 4 bases, with 11 bases separating them.

J is TRBJ2-7 and V is TRBV5-8, with D hard to call. The CDR3 extends over 15 amino acids. Germline V gene sequence: CDR1 SGHTS, CDR2 YDEGEE. Trimming removed 0 bases at V and 3 bases at J, with 13 bases between. DNA of the CDR3: TGTGCCAGCAGCTTGGCGTCACAGCCAGACTACGAGCAGTACTTC. It encodes CASSLASQPDYEQYF.